The entry below describes one T cell receptor (beta chain). This receptor's antigen is unknown. No per-base quality is available; no much larger clone lies one base away. TCR CDR3 regions were amplified from genomic DNA by multiplex PCR using the deep immunoSEQ assay. For each cell subset, the extracted genomic DNA was distributed evenly across all wells of several immunoSEQ 96-well plates, and each plate served as one replicate. Each replicate PCR for sorted subsets received about 180 ng genomic DNA, equal to 30,000 or so T cell genomes. Purified libraries were measured with a Qubit 3.0 fluorometer, size-checked on a Bioanalyzer 2100, and measured again with the KAPA Library Quantification kit. Every immunoSEQ 96-well plate was sequenced on a dedicated single-read 150-cycle Illumina NextSeq 550 flow cell. As for the original processing: Because only junctional sequences without quality scores were contained in the immunoSEQ output, filtering matching that applied to full-length reads could not be performed. Sequences were annotated with PyIR, a Python wrapper for IgBLAST v1.9, and V/J genes and CDR3 were assigned using IMGT germline references. Reads were filtered out if the reads had weak V/J assignments (E-value above 1e-6), no CDR3, stop codons, out-of-frame junctions, or ambiguous translated residues. A V3J clonotype was defined by an identical inferred V gene, J gene, and CDR3 amino acid sequence. Percentage overlap between repertoires was calculated by dividing the number of shared unique clonotypes by the size of the smaller repertoire. RTK rarefaction, the Chao1 estimator, and Recon v2.1 estimates of unobserved clonotypes were used to assess repertoire richness. For all TCRbeta clonotypes obtained by the gDNA method from a handful of donors, generation probabilities were computed with OLGA. TCRdb took over this immuneACCESS table, retaining in-frame rearrangements with V and J assigned. Such tables are incomplete; in checked studies, under half of the missing clones stem from an unresolved V gene, and the remainder is unexplained. The V and J calls and clone size come from that table; D and trimming were worked out from the DNA. This sample has hundreds of thousands of clones in its table, and 97% of those were observed once. Roughly 0.05% of the sample belongs to the ten largest clones.

This sample was included in a study of shared clonotypes between healthy human individuals (dated by TCRdb to 2018 to 2021). About the study as a whole: Three men and two women, aged 18 to 49 years, made up the cohort. To estimate repertoire size and how much clonotype sharing occurs between individuals, the study deeply sequenced the blood TCR repertoires of about five healthy adults. Each donor's leukapheresis produced roughly between roughly 0.9 and 8.9 billion PBMCs. Libraries were prepared and TCR repertoires were sequenced by different laboratories using diverse techniques, in order to increase sequencing depth and limit assay-specific biases. For each donor, CD4 naive and CD4 memory were each given three plates, CD8 naive was given two plates, and CD8 memory was given one plate.

The CDR3 has 15 amino acids, counting the end cysteine and phenylalanine. Only the CDR3 portion is preserved as DNA: 45 bases, with reading frame beginning at the first base. Cut back by 0 bases and 0 bases, the V and J ends lie 9 bases apart. CDR1 and CDR2 (SGHRS, YFSETQ) derive from the germline V gene. Donors were healthy HIV-negative adults with no recently reported acute infections or vaccinations. Only Caucasian adults living in Nashville, Tennessee, USA were represented among the donors. Magnetic negative selection was used to enrich CD4+ T cells, after which naive cells were positively selected on CD45RA and the negative fraction became the memory subset. After blood collection by leukapheresis, PBMCs were isolated using Ficoll-Histopaque density gradient centrifugation and then cryopreserved in the vapor phase of liquid nitrogen. Analytical flow cytometry was used to check the purity and quantity of each magnetically sorted T cell population. From each sorted fraction, genomic DNA was isolated and quantified by UV absorbance on a Nanodrop 2000c.

Paper-wide results and their limitations: Because the study included only a small number of donors, the genetic and exposure-history diversity represented was limited. Clonotypes shared by all four sorted-subset donors showed higher generation probabilities than non-shared clonotypes. Approximately 4.8% of naive CD4, 3.5% of naive CD8, around 2.3% of memory CD4, and 0.4% of memory CD8 clonotypes were shared across several donors. Even with the large sequencing depth, rarefaction of the sorted-subset datasets indicated that sequencing was incomplete. Sampling was restricted to blood, and TCR repertoires in tissues likely differ from the TCR repertoires found in blood. Pairwise subsampling led to the expectation that sequencing depth would affect the degree of clonotype sharing among donors. Naive subsets generally had larger estimated clonotype richness than memory subsets did.

The source of this sequence is a woman aged 30 to 39 in good health. The chain is encoded by TRBV5-1 joined to TRBJ1-1; the D gene lacks a confident call. What was sequenced was naive CD4+ T cells sorted from blood. The cell subset or site label on this specimen signifies: CD45RA+ positively selected. The CDR3 has the sequence CASSLARHLNTEAFF. The DNA sequence is as follows: TGCGCCAGCAGCTTGGCCAGGCACTTGAACACTGAAGCTTTCTTT.